This TCR beta chain emerged from a study of blood T cell repertoires in COVID-19. In the original processing: Counts of nucleated cells, estimated from reference gene primer amplification, were obtained. Repertoires were generated with immunoSEQ multiplex PCR, while TCRdb's copy carries only in-frame clones and drops some. That table is the source of V, J and clone size, and D and trimming were worked out from the DNA. The repertoire has 200,000 to 250,000 clones, 65% to 85% of them found once; the top ten carry 6.5% to 9%. All enrollees were roughly 18 to 100 years old and from approximately 24 US areas. From germline, CDR1 is LNHDA and CDR2 SQIVND (reference sequence). The CDR3 is 18 residues long. V dropped 6 bases and J dropped 0; count of bases not matched to a gene: 10.

This TCR was sampled from a woman between 35 and 50 years old with acute COVID-19. Sequenced input: PBMCs or T cells enriched from blood (not recorded which). The chain uses TRBV19 and TRBJ1-4, with 10 bases aligning to TRBD1. The chain's CDR3 is CASRNRDRGRATNEKLFF. The DNA of the CDR3 is TGTGCCAGTAGGAACCGGGACAGGGGTCGCGCAACTAATGAAAAACTGTTTTTT.